This T cell receptor beta chain stems from a study of beta chain features in type 1 diabetes. This clone was counted only a few times. This CDR3 spans 15 amino acids. Germline lookup yields CDR1 SGHAT and CDR2 FQDESV (reference sequence). The germline V and J ends were trimmed by 9 bases and 1 base, with 16 bases remaining between them. Expressed TCRB transcripts were sequenced because the entire RNA isolate underwent reverse transcription. Assay: immunoSEQ multiplex PCR; the TCRdb copy retains only in-frame clones and omits some. The profile shows under 250,000 clones, 11% to 15% of them singletons. Sequencing was performed on naive CD4+ T cells from blood. This clonotype was sampled from a woman aged 40 to 50 in good health. The rearrangement joins TRBV11-1 to TRBJ2-1; the D gene is possibly TRBD2 (6 bases). The CDR3 here is CARCPGGASYNEQFF. CDR3 nucleotide sequence: TGTGCCAGGTGCCCCGGAGGGGCATCCTACAATGAGCAGTTCTTC.